This is a list of T cell receptor beta chains from one sample in a study of T cell responses to AZD1222 COVID-19 vaccine. Method: immunoSEQ multiplex PCR; TCRdb's copy keeps in-frame clones and lacks some. The table shows approximately 140,000 clones, with 75% to 95% occurring only once. The sample in question was peripheral blood, obtained 28 days after the second AZD1222 dose. These receptors were obtained from an adult who received the AZD1222 COVID-19 vaccine. The CDR3 runs from the conserved cysteine through the conserved F or W. Each record gives: V gene, clone size, J gene, D gene, CDR3 DNA, CDR3 protein. A D gene is named only where the DNA matches it firmly. Only part of the rows carry a size: once, few, many, or a class if the clone is expanded.

v_call: TRBV11-2; clone_size: .; j_call: TRBJ1-1; d_call: .; cdr3_nt: TGTGCCAGCAGCTTAGTTGGGGGGGAGACTGAAGCTTTCTTT; cdr3_aa: CASSLVGGETEAFF
v_call: TRBV6-5; clone_size: .; j_call: TRBJ2-6; d_call: .; cdr3_nt: TGTGCCAGCAGCCGGGCCTCTGGGGCCAACGTCCTGACTTTC; cdr3_aa: CASSRASGANVLTF
v_call: TRBV5-4; clone_size: .; j_call: TRBJ1-4; d_call: .; cdr3_nt: TGTGCCAGCAGCATCAACAGAAATGAAAAACTGTTTTTT; cdr3_aa: CASSINRNEKLFF
v_call: TRBV14; clone_size: .; j_call: TRBJ1-1; d_call: TRBD1; cdr3_nt: TGTGCCAGCAGCCCCCGGACAGGGAACACTGAAGCTTTCTTT; cdr3_aa: CASSPRTGNTEAFF
v_call: TRBV5-1; clone_size: .; j_call: TRBJ2-1; d_call: TRBD2; cdr3_nt: TGCGCCAGCAGCTTCCCGACTAGCGGGCCCTACAATGAGCAGTTCTTC; cdr3_aa: CASSFPTSGPYNEQFF
v_call: TRBV12-3/TRBV12-4; clone_size: .; j_call: TRBJ2-7; d_call: .; cdr3_nt: TGTGCCAGCAGTGTCGGGGCCGAGCAGTACTTC; cdr3_aa: CASSVGAEQYF
v_call: TRBV4-2; clone_size: .; j_call: TRBJ1-2; d_call: .; cdr3_nt: TGTGCCAGCAGCCAAGCGGAAATGGGCAGGGTGAATGGCTACACCTTC; cdr3_aa: CASSQAEMGRVNGYTF
v_call: TRBV5-1; clone_size: .; j_call: TRBJ2-3; d_call: TRBD1; cdr3_nt: TGCGCCAGCAGCTTGGCGAGCTCGACAGGGGACCAGTATTTT; cdr3_aa: CASSLASSTGDQYF
v_call: TRBV3-1/TRBV3-2; clone_size: .; j_call: TRBJ2-4; d_call: TRBD2; cdr3_nt: TGTGCCAGCAGCCAAGATTGGCTAGCGGGAGGCCCCTCCGTAAACATTCAGTACTTC; cdr3_aa: CASSQDWLAGGPSVNIQYF
v_call: TRBV19; clone_size: .; j_call: TRBJ2-5; d_call: .; cdr3_nt: TGTGCCAGTAGTATGCTGGGGACGGTTTACCAAGAGACCCAGTACTTC; cdr3_aa: CASSMLGTVYQETQYF
v_call: TRBV5-6; clone_size: .; j_call: TRBJ1-2; d_call: .; cdr3_nt: TGTGCCAGCAGCTTGGTCGGCGGCTACACCTTC; cdr3_aa: CASSLVGGYTF
v_call: TRBV7-8; clone_size: .; j_call: TRBJ2-7; d_call: TRBD1; cdr3_nt: TGTGCCAGCAGCTTGATACCTGACAGGGAGCACGAGCAGTACTTC; cdr3_aa: CASSLIPDREHEQYF
v_call: TRBV13; clone_size: .; j_call: TRBJ1-2; d_call: .; cdr3_nt: TGTGCCAGCAGCTTAGGCAGGGGCGACTATGGCTACACCTTC; cdr3_aa: CASSLGRGDYGYTF
v_call: TRBV15; clone_size: .; j_call: TRBJ1-1; d_call: .; cdr3_nt: TGTGCCACCAGCAGAGTCAGTTCACGGGTGTATGGCACTGAAGCTTTCTTT; cdr3_aa: CATSRVSSRVYGTEAFF
v_call: TRBV6-5; clone_size: .; j_call: TRBJ2-1; d_call: .; cdr3_nt: TGTGCCAGCAGTCCCGTAGACGGATACAATGAGCAGTTCTTC; cdr3_aa: CASSPVDGYNEQFF
v_call: TRBV24-1; clone_size: .; j_call: TRBJ2-3; d_call: .; cdr3_nt: TGTGCCACCAGTGATCCGGCTCGTGCAGCCAGCACAGATACGCAGTATTTT; cdr3_aa: CATSDPARAASTDTQYF
v_call: TRBV9; clone_size: .; j_call: TRBJ2-3; d_call: TRBD1; cdr3_nt: TGTGCCAGCAGCGGGTACCACGGACAGGGCGTTTTCACAGATACGCAGTATTTT; cdr3_aa: CASSGYHGQGVFTDTQYF
v_call: TRBV2; clone_size: .; j_call: TRBJ2-7; d_call: TRBD2; cdr3_nt: TGTGCCAGCAGTGAAGAGGGGGCTAGCGGGAACTACGAGCAGTACTTC; cdr3_aa: CASSEEGASGNYEQYF
v_call: TRBV5-4; clone_size: .; j_call: TRBJ2-7; d_call: .; cdr3_nt: TGTGCCAGCAGCCTCGGACAGTCCTACGAGCAGTACTTC; cdr3_aa: CASSLGQSYEQYF
v_call: TRBV7-2; clone_size: .; j_call: TRBJ1-3; d_call: .; cdr3_nt: TGTGCCAGCAACCACCAGGGACGAAGCTCTGGAAACACCATATATTTT; cdr3_aa: CASNHQGRSSGNTIYF
v_call: TRBV5-1; clone_size: once; j_call: TRBJ1-1; d_call: TRBD1; cdr3_nt: TGCGCCAGCAGCGGCGCCGGGACAGGGAGCCCTGAAGCTTTCTTT; cdr3_aa: CASSGAGTGSPEAFF
v_call: TRBV6-1; clone_size: .; j_call: TRBJ2-3; d_call: TRBD1; cdr3_nt: TGTGCCAGCAGTGGCCAGGGACAGCCTTCCACAGATACGCAGTATTTT; cdr3_aa: CASSGQGQPSTDTQYF
v_call: TRBV7-9; clone_size: .; j_call: TRBJ1-6; d_call: .; cdr3_nt: TGTGCCAGCAGCTTAGTCAGGGGACCGGATTCACCCCTCCACTTT; cdr3_aa: CASSLVRGPDSPLHF
v_call: TRBV10-1; clone_size: .; j_call: TRBJ1-2; d_call: TRBD1; cdr3_nt: TGCGCCAGCAGTCCACCGGGACAGAGTTTCTATGGCTACACCTTC; cdr3_aa: CASSPPGQSFYGYTF
v_call: TRBV25-1; clone_size: .; j_call: TRBJ1-3; d_call: .; cdr3_nt: TGTGCCAGCAGTCGGGGGGTCTCTGGAAACACCATATATTTT; cdr3_aa: CASSRGVSGNTIYF
v_call: TRBV2; clone_size: .; j_call: TRBJ1-2; d_call: TRBD1; cdr3_nt: TGTGCCAGCAGTGAAAGGCAGGGGGGTGGCTACACCTTC; cdr3_aa: CASSERQGGGYTF
v_call: TRBV19; clone_size: once; j_call: TRBJ2-3; d_call: .; cdr3_nt: TGTGCCGGGTCCGGGCGGGATACGCAGTATTTT; cdr3_aa: CAGSGRDTQYF
v_call: TRBV5-1; clone_size: .; j_call: TRBJ1-1; d_call: .; cdr3_nt: TGCGCCAGCAGCTTAATAGGGTTCGACACTGAAGCTTTCTTT; cdr3_aa: CASSLIGFDTEAFF
v_call: TRBV14; clone_size: .; j_call: TRBJ2-3; d_call: .; cdr3_nt: TGTGCCAGCAGCCGTGGGAAGGCCGATACGCAGTATTTT; cdr3_aa: CASSRGKADTQYF
v_call: TRBV4-1; clone_size: .; j_call: TRBJ2-3; d_call: .; cdr3_nt: TGCGCCAGCAGCCGAGGGGTCCTAACAGATACGCAGTATTTT; cdr3_aa: CASSRGVLTDTQYF
v_call: TRBV3-1/TRBV3-2; clone_size: .; j_call: TRBJ1-2; d_call: .; cdr3_nt: TGTGCCAGCAGCCAATTGGAGGGCTATGGCTACACCTTC; cdr3_aa: CASSQLEGYGYTF